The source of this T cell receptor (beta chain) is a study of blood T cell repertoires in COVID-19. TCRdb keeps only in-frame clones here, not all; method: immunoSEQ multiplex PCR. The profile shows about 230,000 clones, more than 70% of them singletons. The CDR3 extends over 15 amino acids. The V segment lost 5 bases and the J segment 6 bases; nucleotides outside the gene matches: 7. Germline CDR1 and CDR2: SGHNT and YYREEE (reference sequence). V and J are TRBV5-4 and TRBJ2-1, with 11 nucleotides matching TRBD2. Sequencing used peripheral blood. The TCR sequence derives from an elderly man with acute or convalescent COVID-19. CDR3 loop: CASSKTGTSGNEQFF. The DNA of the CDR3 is TGTGCCAGCAGTAAGACCGGGACTAGCGGCAATGAGCAGTTCTTC.